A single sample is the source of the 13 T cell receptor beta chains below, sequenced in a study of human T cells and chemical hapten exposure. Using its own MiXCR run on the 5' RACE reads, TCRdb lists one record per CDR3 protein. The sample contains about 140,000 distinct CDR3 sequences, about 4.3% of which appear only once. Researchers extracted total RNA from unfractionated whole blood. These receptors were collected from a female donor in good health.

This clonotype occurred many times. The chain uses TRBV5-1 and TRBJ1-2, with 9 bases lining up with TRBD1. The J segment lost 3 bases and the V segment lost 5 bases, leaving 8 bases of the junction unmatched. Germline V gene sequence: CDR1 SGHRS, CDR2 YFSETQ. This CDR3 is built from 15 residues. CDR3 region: CASRETGGPHYGYTF. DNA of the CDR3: TGCGCCAGCAGAGAAACAGGGGGCCCTCACTATGGCTACACCTTC.

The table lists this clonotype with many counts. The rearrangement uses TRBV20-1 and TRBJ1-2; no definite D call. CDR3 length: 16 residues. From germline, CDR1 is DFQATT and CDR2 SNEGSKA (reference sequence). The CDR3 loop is CSAPAMGFSANYGYTF. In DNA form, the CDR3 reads TGCAGCGCGCCTGCCATGGGGTTCTCAGCTAACTATGGCTACACCTTC.

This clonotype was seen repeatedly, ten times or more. CDR3 bases: TGTGCCAGCAGCCAAGAGTTTGGAAACACCATATATTTT. It is translated as CASSQEFGNTIYF. The rearrangement uses TRBV3-1 and TRBJ1-3, with unresolved D. Trimming removed 0 bases at V and 3 bases at J, with 3 bases between. CDR3 length: 13 amino acids. Germline-derived CDR1 and CDR2 are LGHDT and YNNKEL (reference sequence). Full variable domain (missing parts from reference TRBV3-1 and TRBJ1-3): DTAVSQTPKYLVTQMGNDKSIKCEQNLGHDTMYWYKQDSKKFLKIMFSYNNKELIINETVPNRFSPKSPDKAHLNLHINSLELGDSAVYFCASSQEFGNTIYFGEGSWLTVV.

CDR3 sequence: CASSSRIRGPGQGLNTEAFF. In DNA, the CDR3 is TGTGCCAGCAGTTCGCGAATTCGGGGGCCGGGACAGGGTTTGAACACTGAAGCTTTCTTT. The chain has TRBV28 and TRBJ1-1, with TRBD1 identical over 9 bases. The germline CDR1 and CDR2 sequences are MDHEN and SYDVKM. The CDR3 loop spans 20 amino acids. V was clipped by 4 bases and J by 0 bases; unmatched bases: 18.

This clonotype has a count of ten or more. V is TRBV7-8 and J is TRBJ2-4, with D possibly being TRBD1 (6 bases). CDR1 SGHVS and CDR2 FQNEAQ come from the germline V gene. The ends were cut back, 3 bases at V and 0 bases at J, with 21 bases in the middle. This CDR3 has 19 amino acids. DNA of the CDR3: TGTGCCAGCAGCTTTCTCCCGACAGGAAAGGATCTAGCCAAAAACATTCAGTACTTC. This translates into CASSFLPTGKDLAKNIQYF.

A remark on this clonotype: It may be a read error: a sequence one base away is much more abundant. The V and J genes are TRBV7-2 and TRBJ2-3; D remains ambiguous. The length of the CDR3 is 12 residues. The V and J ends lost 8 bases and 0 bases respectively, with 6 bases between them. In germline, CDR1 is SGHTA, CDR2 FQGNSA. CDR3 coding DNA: TGTGCCAGCGGTCGGAGCACAGATACGCAGTATTTT. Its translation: CASGRSTDTQYF.

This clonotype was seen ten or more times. CDR3 residues: CSARDYRGDLPPLHF. The CDR3 bases are TGCAGTGCTAGAGATTATCGGGGGGATTTGCCACCCCTCCACTTT. The rearrangement links TRBV20-1 to TRBJ1-6, with D tentatively TRBD1 (5 bases). The CDR3 totals 15 residues. V lost 0 bases, J lost 11 bases, and 17 bases lay in between. The germline CDR1 and CDR2 sequences are DFQATT and SNEGSKA (reference sequence).

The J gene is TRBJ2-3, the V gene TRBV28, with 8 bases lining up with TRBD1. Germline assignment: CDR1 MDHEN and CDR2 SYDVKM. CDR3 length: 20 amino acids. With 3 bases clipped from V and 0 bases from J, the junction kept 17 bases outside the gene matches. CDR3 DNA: TGTGCCAGCAGTTTTCCGAACAGGGGGTTTAGTTGGGACAGCACAGATACGCAGTATTTT. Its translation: CASSFPNRGFSWDSTDTQYF.

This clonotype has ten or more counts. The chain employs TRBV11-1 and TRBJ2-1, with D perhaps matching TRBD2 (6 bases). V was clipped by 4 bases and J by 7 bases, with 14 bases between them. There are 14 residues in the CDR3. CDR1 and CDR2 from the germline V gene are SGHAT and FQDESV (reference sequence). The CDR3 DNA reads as TGTGCCAGCAGCTGGAGAGCGGGTCGGAATGAGCAGTTCTTC. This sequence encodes CASSWRAGRNEQFF.

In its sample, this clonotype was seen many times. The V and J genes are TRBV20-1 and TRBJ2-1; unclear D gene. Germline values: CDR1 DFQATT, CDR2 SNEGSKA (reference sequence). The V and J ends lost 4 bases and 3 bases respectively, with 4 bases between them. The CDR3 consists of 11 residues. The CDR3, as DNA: TGCAGTGCTAATAACTACAATGAGCAGTTCTTC. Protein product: CSANNYNEQFF.

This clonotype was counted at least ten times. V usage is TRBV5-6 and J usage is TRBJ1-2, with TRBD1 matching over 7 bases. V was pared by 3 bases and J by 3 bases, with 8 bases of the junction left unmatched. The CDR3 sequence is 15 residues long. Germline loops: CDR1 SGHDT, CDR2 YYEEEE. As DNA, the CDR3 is TGTGCCAGCAGCTCAGAAGGGGGCCGCTACTATGGCTACACCTTC. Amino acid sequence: CASSSEGGRYYGYTF. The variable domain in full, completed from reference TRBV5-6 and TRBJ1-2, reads DAGVTQSPTHLIKTRGQQVTLRCSPKSGHDTVSWYQQALGQGPQFIFQYYEEEERQRGNFPDRFSGHQFPNYSSELNVNALLLGDSALYLCASSSEGGRYYGYTFGSGTRLTVV.

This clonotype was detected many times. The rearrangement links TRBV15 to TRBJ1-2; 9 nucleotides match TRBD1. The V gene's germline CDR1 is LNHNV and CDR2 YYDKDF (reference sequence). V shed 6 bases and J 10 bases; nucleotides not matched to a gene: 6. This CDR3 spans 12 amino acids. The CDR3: CATRDRGRDYTF. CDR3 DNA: TGTGCCACCAGGGACAGGGGTCGAGACTACACCTTC.

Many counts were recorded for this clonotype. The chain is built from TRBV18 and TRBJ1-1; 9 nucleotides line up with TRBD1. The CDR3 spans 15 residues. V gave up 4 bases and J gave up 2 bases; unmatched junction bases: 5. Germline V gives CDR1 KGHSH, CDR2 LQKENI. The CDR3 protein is CASSRWDRDNTEAFF. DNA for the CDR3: TGTGCCAGCTCACGCTGGGACAGGGATAACACTGAAGCTTTCTTT. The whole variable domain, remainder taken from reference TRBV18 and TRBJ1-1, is NAGVMQNPRHLVRRRGQEARLRCSPMKGHSHVYWYRQLPEEGLKFMVYLQKENIIDESGMPKERFSAEFPKEGPSILRIQQVVRGDSAAYFCASSRWDRDNTEAFFGQGTRLTVV.